This TCR beta chain was obtained from a study of metastatic and nonmetastatic thyroid tumors. Study summary: A comparison of repertoires was made across blood and tumor or nodule tissue from malignant and benign thyroid patients.

V was pared by 0 bases and J by 6 bases, with 9 bases between. This CDR3 is 14 amino acids long. Before thyroid surgery, none of the patients had received any treatment. Points on this clone: The antigen remains unidentified.

Authors' data handling: The distant-metastasis classifier for papillary thyroid cancer was built from CDR3 differences across clinicopathological groups. TCRdb reassembled clones from the PCR reads with MiXCR. The V and J calls were determined by TCRdb, not by the authors. Found here are 5,500 to 7,500 clones, about 32% of them singletons; the top ten hold 10% to 15%. Study results and limitations: When malignant thyroid tumors were compared with benign nodules, TCR beta diversity was reportedly significantly higher in the malignant tumors. This held in both blood and tumor samples.

Sequencing used adjacent normal tissue. This TCR was sampled from a female donor with papillary thyroid cancer or a benign thyroid nodule (not recorded which). Some clones in this sample may be carry-over from other donors' samples. The V gene is TRBV6-7, the J gene TRBJ1-5; D is perhaps TRBD1 (5 bases). TRBV6-7 is placed among ORFs of uncertain function. Written as DNA, the CDR3 is TGTGCCAGCAGTTACTCAGTAGGGGTTCAGCCCCAGCATTTT. It translates to CASSYSVGVQPQHF.